This TCR beta chain originates from a study of T cell clonality in common variable immunodeficiency. General observations from the study: Fewer TCRbeta clones were shared among CVID subjects than controls. Fewer deletions and N-nucleotide insertions were reportedly seen in common variable immunodeficiency TCR beta sequences.

V lost 2 bases and J lost 0, with 17 bases in between. Germline V lookup: CDR1 MNHNS, CDR2 SASEGT. The CDR3 contains 17 residues. Measured with immunoSEQ multiplex PCR; TCRdb has only the in-frame clones, and not every one. This sample carries around 55,000 clones and no singletons, and roughly 1.8% goes to the top ten. This clone was counted at least ten times. Its specificity is not known. The read halts 3 residues ahead of the CDR3 end, with the missing end drawn from the germline J gene. This sequence originates from a person aged 18 to 70 in good health. The chain is built from TRBV6-1 and TRBJ2-7, with D unresolved. The specimen sequenced was peripheral blood mononuclear cells. CDR3 region: CASSETIMWFPSYEQYF. The part of the CDR3 DNA that was read is TGTGCCAGCAGTGAAACTATCATGTGGTTCCCCTCCTACGAG.